This T cell receptor (beta chain) comes out of a study of pediatric ulcerative colitis. TCRdb's table, derived via immunoSEQ multiplex PCR, lists solely in-frame clones and lacks some. This sample has around 65,000 clones, with 70% to 85% found just once. Specimen: blood. This clonotype originated in a boy younger than 18 with moderate ulcerative colitis.

The CDR3 DNA reads TGCGCCAGCAGTGAGTCGCAGGATGGAGGGGAGACCCAGTACTTC. Protein: CASSESQDGGETQYF. The chain joins TRBV10-1 to TRBJ2-5; possible D gene TRBD2, 6 bases. CDR1 is WNHNN, CDR2 SYGVQD, per germline (reference sequence). Trimming cost V 0 bases and J 5 bases, with 13 bases left between them. This CDR3 spans 15 amino acids.